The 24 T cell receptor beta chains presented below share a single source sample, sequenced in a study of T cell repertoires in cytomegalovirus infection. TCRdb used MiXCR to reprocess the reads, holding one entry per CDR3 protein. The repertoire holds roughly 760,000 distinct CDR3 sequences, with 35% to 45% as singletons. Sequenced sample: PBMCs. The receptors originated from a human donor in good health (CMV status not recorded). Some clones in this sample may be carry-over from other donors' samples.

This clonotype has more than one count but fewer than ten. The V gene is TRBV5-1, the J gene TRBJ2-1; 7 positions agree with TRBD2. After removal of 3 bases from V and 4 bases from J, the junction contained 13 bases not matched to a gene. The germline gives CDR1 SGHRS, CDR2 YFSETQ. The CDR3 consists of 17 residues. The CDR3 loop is CASSSIVTRGEYNEQFF. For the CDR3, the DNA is TGCGCCAGCAGCTCGATTGTAACACGGGGGGAGTACAATGAGCAGTTCTTC.

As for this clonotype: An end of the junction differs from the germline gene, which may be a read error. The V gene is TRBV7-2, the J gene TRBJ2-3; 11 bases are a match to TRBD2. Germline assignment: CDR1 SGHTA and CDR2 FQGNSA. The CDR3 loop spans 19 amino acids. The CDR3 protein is CSSSLALLAGGVDTDTQYF. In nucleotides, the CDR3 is TGTTCCAGCAGCTTAGCCCTTCTAGCGGGAGGAGTAGACACAGATACGCAGTATTTT.

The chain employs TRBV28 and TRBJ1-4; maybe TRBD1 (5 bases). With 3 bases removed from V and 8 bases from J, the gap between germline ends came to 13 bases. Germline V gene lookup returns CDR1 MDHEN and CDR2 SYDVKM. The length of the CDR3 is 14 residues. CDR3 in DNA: TGTGCCAGCAGTTTCGTCCAGGGAGGCGAAAAACTGTTTTTT. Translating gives CASSFVQGGEKLFF.

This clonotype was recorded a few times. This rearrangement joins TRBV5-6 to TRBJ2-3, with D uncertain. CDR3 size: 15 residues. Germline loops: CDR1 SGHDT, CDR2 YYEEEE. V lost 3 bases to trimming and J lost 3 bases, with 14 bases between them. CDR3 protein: CASSSGLRPTDTQYF. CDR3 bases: TGTGCCAGCAGCTCGGGTCTACGTCCAACAGATACGCAGTATTTT. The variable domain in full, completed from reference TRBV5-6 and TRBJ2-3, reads DAGVTQSPTHLIKTRGQQVTLRCSPKSGHDTVSWYQQALGQGPQFIFQYYEEEERQRGNFPDRFSGHQFPNYSSELNVNALLLGDSALYLCASSSGLRPTDTQYFGPGTRLTVL.

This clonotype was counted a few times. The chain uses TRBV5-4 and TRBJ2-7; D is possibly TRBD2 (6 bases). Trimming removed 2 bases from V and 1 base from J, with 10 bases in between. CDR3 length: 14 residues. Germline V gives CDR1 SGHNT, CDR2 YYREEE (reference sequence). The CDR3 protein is CASSFGGKSYEQYF. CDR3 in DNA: TGTGCCAGCAGCTTCGGGGGAAAATCCTACGAGCAGTACTTC. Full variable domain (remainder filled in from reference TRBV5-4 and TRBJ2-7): ETGVTQSPTHLIKTRGQQVTLRCSSQSGHNTVSWYQQALGQGPQFIFQYYREEENGRGNFPPRFSGLQFPNYSSELNVNALELDDSALYLCASSFGGKSYEQYFGPGTRLTVT.

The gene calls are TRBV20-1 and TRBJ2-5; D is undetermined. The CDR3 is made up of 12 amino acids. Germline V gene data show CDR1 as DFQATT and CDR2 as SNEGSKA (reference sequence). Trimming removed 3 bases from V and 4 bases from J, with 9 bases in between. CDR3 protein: CSARAPGETQYF. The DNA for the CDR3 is TGCAGTGCTAGGGCCCCGGGAGAGACCCAGTACTTC.

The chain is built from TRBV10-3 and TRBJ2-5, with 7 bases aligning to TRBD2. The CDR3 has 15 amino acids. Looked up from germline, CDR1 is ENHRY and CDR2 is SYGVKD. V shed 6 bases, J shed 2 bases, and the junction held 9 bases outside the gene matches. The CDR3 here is CAIRPSGGVQETQYF. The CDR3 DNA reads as TGTGCCATCAGACCTAGCGGAGGGGTACAAGAGACCCAGTACTTC.

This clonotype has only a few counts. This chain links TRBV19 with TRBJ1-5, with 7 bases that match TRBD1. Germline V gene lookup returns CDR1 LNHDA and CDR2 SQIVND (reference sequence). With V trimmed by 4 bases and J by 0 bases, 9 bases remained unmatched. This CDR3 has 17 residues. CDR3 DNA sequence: TGTGCCAGTAGTAGGGACAGTACTTTTTTTAGCAATCAGCCCCAGCATTTT. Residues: CASSRDSTFFSNQPQHF.

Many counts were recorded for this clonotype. The CDR3: CASSFGGSPTDTQYF. In DNA form, the CDR3 reads TGCGCCAGCAGCTTTGGCGGGAGCCCGACAGATACGCAGTATTTT. The J gene is TRBJ2-3, the V gene TRBV5-1, with 7 bases fitting TRBD2. This CDR3 is built from 15 residues. CDR1 and CDR2 from the germline V gene are SGHRS and YFSETQ. Trimming removed 2 bases from V and 3 bases from J; junction bases left unmatched: 6.

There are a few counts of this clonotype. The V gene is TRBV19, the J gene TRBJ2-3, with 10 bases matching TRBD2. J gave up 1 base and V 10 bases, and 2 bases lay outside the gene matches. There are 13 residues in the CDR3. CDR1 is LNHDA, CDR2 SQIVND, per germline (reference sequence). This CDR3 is CATGTSGTDTQYF. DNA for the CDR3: TGTGCCACTGGGACTAGCGGCACAGATACGCAGTATTTT.

CDR3 nucleotides: TGTGCCAGCAGCTTAAAGGGGAACACCGGGGAGCTGTTTTTT. The encoded protein is CASSLKGNTGELFF. The V and J genes are TRBV7-2 and TRBJ2-2; D unclear. Germline loops: CDR1 SGHTA, CDR2 FQGNSA. V was shortened by 2 bases and J by 1 base, with 5 bases between the two germline ends. The CDR3 loop spans 14 amino acids.

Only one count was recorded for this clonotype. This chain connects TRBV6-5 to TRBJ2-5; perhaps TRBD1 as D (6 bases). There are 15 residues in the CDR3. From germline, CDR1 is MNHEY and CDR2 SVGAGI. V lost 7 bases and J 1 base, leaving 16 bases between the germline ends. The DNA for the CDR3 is TGTGCCAGCACCCGAACGCAGGGGCTCCAAGAGACCCAGTACTTC. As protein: CASTRTQGLQETQYF.

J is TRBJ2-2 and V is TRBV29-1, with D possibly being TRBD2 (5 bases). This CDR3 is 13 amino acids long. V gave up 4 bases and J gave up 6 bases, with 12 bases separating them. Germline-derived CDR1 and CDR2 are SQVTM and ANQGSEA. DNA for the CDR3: TGCAGCGTTGTAGAGGGATCGGCCGGGGAGCTGTTTTTT. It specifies CSVVEGSAGELFF.

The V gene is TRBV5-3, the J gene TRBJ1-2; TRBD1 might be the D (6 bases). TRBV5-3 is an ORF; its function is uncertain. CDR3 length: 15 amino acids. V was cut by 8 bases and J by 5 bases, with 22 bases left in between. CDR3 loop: CASSPDWTVFYGYTF. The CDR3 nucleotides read TGTGCCAGCAGCCCCGATTGGACAGTATTTTATGGCTACACCTTC.

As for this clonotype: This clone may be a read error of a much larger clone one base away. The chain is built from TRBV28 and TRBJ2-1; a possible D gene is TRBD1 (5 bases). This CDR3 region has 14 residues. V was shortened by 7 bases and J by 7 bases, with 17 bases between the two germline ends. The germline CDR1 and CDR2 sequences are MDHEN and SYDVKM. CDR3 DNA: TGTGCCAGCACCTGGGCACAGGACCGAAATGAGCAGTTCTTC. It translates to CASTWAQDRNEQFF.

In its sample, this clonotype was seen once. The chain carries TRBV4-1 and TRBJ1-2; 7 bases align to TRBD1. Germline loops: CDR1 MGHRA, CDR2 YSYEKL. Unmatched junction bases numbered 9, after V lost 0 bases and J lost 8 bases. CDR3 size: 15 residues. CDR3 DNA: TGCGCCAGCAGCCAAGATAGAACAGGGGTAGGCGGCTACACCTTC. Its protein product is CASSQDRTGVGGYTF.

The CDR3: CASSLGSLNYGYTF. For the CDR3, the DNA is TGTGCCAGCAGCTTGGGCAGCCTGAACTATGGCTACACCTTC. This sequence joins TRBV7-9 and TRBJ1-2; D uncertain. This CDR3 is 14 amino acids long. Trimming cost V 3 bases and J 2 bases, with 10 bases left between them. Germline CDR1 reads SEHNR; CDR2 reads FQNEAQ (reference sequence).

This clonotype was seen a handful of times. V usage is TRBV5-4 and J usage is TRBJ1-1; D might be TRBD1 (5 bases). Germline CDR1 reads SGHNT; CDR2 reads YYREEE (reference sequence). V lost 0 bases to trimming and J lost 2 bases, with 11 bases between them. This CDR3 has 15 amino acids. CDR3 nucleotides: TGTGCCAGCAGCTTGGGGCACGGGGACAACACTGAAGCTTTCTTT. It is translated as CASSLGHGDNTEAFF. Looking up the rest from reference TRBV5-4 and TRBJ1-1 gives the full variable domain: ETGVTQSPTHLIKTRGQQVTLRCSSQSGHNTVSWYQQALGQGPQFIFQYYREEENGRGNFPPRFSGLQFPNYSSELNVNALELDDSALYLCASSLGHGDNTEAFFGQGTRLTVV.

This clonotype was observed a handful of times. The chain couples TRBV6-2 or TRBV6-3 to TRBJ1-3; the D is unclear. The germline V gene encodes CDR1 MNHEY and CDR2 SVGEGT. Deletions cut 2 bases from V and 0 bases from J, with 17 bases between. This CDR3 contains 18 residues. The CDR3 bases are TGTGCCAGCAGTTACGTTAGGAAACCATCGACCTCTGGAAACACCATATATTTT. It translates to CASSYVRKPSTSGNTIYF.

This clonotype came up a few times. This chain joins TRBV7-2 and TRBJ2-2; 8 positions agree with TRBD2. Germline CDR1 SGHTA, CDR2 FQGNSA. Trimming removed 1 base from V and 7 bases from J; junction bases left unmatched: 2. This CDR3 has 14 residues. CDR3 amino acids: CASSLVAGHGELFF. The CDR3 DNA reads TGTGCCAGCAGCTTAGTAGCGGGGCACGGGGAGCTGTTTTTT. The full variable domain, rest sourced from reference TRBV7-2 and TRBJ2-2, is GAGVSQSPSNKVTEKGKDVELRCDPISGHTALYWYRQSLGQGLEFLIYFQGNSAPDKSGLPSDRFSAERTGGSVSTLTIQRTQQEDSAVYLCASSLVAGHGELFFGEGSRLTVL.

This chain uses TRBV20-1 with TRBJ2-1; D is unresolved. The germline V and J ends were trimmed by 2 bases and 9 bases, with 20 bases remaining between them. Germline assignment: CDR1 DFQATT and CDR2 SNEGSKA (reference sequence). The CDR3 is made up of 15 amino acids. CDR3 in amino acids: CSARPPGGLVSEQFF. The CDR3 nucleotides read TGCAGTGCTAGACCTCCAGGTGGGCTAGTCTCTGAGCAGTTCTTC.

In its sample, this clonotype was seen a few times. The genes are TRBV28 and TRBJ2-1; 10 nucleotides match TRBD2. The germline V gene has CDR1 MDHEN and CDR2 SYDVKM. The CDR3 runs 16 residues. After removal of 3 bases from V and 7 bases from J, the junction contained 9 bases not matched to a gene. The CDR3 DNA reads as TGTGCCAGCAGTTTTTTGTCTAGCGGGAGCCAAAATGAGCAGTTCTTC. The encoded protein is CASSFLSSGSQNEQFF.

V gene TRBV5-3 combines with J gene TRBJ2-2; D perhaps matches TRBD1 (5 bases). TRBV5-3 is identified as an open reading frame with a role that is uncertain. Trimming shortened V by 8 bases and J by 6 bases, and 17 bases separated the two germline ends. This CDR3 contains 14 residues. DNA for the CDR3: TGTGCCAGCAGCCCAAGGACATTTTCCGGGGAGCTGTTTTTT. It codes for CASSPRTFSGELFF.

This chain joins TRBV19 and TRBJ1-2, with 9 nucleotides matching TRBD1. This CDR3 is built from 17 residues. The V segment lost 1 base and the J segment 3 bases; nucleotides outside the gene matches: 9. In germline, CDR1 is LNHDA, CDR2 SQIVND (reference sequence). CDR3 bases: TGTGCCAGTAGTATAGTCCGGGACAGGGTACGGGACTATGGCTACACCTTC. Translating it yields CASSIVRDRVRDYGYTF.